The rows below give T cell receptor beta chains drawn from one sample of a study of identical twins' blood T cells. TCRdb ran MiXCR on the 5' RACE reads and lists one entry per CDR3 protein. The sample contains fewer than 450,000 distinct CDR3 sequences, roughly 30% of which appear only once. Sequenced material: PBMCs. These receptors originate from a woman aged 18-49 years in good health. CDR3s include the opening cysteine and the closing phenylalanine or tryptophan. D genes are given only for firm matches. Some rows have no size entry. The others give once, few or many, or a class for an expanded clone.

TRBJ2-1,-,TRBD1,TRBV6-6,TGTGCCAGCAGTTACCCCAGGGGGCAGTACAATGAGCAGTTCTTC,CASSYPRGQYNEQFF
TRBJ2-5,-,-,TRBV11-2,TGTGCCAGCAGCTTTGGGATGCGGGAGACCCAGTACTTC,CASSFGMRETQYF
TRBJ2-5,-,-,TRBV11-2,TGTGCCAGCAGCGGATCCCTCTCGGAGACCCAGTACTTC,CASSGSLSETQYF
TRBJ2-7,once,-,TRBV6-5,TGTGCCAGCAGTTACTCGACCGGGGTGCCCTACGAGCAGTACTTC,CASSYSTGVPYEQYF
TRBJ1-5,few,-,TRBV9,TGTGCCAGCAGCGTAGACGGGGGTCAGCCCCAGCATTTT,CASSVDGGQPQHF
TRBJ1-2,few,-,TRBV29-1,TGCAGCGTTGAAAGAGGGAGGAGATCTAACTATGGCTACACCTTC,CSVERGRRSNYGYTF
TRBJ1-4,few,TRBD1,TRBV7-9,TGTGCCAGCTCCACCCCCTTAACAGGGGCTAATGAAAAACTGTTTTTT,CASSTPLTGANEKLFF
TRBJ1-3,few,-,TRBV7-9,TGTGCCAGCGGACGGCCTGGGGGAAACACCATATATTTT,CASGRPGGNTIYF
TRBJ1-2,few,TRBD1,TRBV5-1,TGCGCCAGCAGCTTGCTCGGGACAGGGGGCGCGGATGGCTACACCTTC,CASSLLGTGGADGYTF
TRBJ1-6,few,-,TRBV11-2,TGTGCCAGCAGCTTAAGTCATCATCCCCTCCACTTT,CASSLSHHPLHF
TRBJ1-5,few,-,TRBV2,TGTGCCAGCAGTGTGTCCCGGGGCAGCAATCAGCCCCAGCATTTT,CASSVSRGSNQPQHF
TRBJ2-2,few,-,TRBV5-1,TGCGCCAGCAGTCCGGGAGATAGCACCGGGGAGCTGTTTTTT,CASSPGDSTGELFF
TRBJ1-1,few,-,TRBV11-3,TGTGCCAGCAGCTTAGCCGAGGCGTCCACTGAAGCTTTCTTT,CASSLAEASTEAFF
TRBJ1-5,few,-,TRBV4-3,TGCGCCAGCAGCCAAAACGGGGGTGCGCCCCAGCATTTT,CASSQNGGAPQHF
TRBJ2-1,few,TRBD2,TRBV19,TGTGCCAGTAGTATAGGGAGACTAGCGGGAGCCCATGAGCAGTTCTTC,CASSIGRLAGAHEQFF
TRBJ2-3,-,-,TRBV11-3,TGTGCCAGCAGCCCCCTTGGGCAGGCCACATATACGCAGTATTTT,CASSPLGQATYTQYF
TRBJ2-7,-,-,TRBV27,TGTGCCAGCAGTCCCCGGAGGTTCAACGAGCAGTACTTC,CASSPRRFNEQYF
TRBJ1-1,few,TRBD1,TRBV29-1,TGCAGCGTGACGACAGGGAACACTGAAACTTTCTTT,CSVTTGNTETFF
TRBJ1-5,few,-,TRBV6-5,TGTGCCAGCAGTCGGGACGCCGCCGGTGTTGCACCCCAGCATTTT,CASSRDAAGVAPQHF
TRBJ2-3,-,-,TRBV3-1,TGTGCCAGCAGCCAAGGGACATCTAGCACAGATACGCAGTATTTT,CASSQGTSSTDTQYF